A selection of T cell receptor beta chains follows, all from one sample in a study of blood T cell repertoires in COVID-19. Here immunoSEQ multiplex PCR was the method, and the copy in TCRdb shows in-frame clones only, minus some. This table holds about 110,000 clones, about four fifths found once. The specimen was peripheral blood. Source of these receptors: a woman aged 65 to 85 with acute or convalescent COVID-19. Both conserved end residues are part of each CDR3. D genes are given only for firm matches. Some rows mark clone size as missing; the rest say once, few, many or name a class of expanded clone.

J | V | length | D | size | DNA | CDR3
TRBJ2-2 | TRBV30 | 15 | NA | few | TGTGCCTGGAGTGGGGCCCGGAAGAACACCGGGGAGCTGTTTTTT | CAWSGARKNTGELFF
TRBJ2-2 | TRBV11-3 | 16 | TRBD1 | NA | TGTGCCAGCAGCGCCCCGGGACAGGGCTACACCGGGGAGCTGTTTTTT | CASSAPGQGYTGELFF
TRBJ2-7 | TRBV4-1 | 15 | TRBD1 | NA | TGCGCCAGCAGCCAAGATGGGACAGGGTATTACGAGCAGTACTTC | CASSQDGTGYYEQYF
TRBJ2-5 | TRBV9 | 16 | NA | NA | TGTGCCAGCAGCGTCTCCCCGACTAGGCGTCAAGAGACCCAGTACTTC | CASSVSPTRRQETQYF
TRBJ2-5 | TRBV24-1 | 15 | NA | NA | TGTGCCACCAGTGATACTCGGGGACTCCAAGAGACCCAGTACTTC | CATSDTRGLQETQYF
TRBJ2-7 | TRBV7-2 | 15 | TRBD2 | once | TGTGCCAGCAGCTTAGGGGCGGGAGCCCCGCGAGAGCAGTACTTC | CASSLGAGAPREQYF
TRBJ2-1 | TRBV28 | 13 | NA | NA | TGTGCCAGCACCCGGACTACCTTTGATGAGCAGTTCTTC | CASTRTTFDEQFF
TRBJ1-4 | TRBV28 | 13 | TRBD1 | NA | TGTGCCAGCAGTCTGACAGGGGGTGAAAAACTGTTTTTT | CASSLTGGEKLFF
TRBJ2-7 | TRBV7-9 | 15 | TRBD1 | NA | TGTGCCAGCAGCTTAGGAAGGACAGGGTTCCACGAGCAGTACTTC | CASSLGRTGFHEQYF
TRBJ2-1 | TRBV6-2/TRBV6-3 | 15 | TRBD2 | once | TGTGCCAGCAGTTATGGGAGCGGGGACTACAATGAGCAGTTCTTC | CASSYGSGDYNEQFF
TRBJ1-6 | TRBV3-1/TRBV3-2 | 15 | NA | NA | TGTGCCAGCAGCCCACGGAGCTCCTATAATTCACCCCTCCACTTT | CASSPRSSYNSPLHF
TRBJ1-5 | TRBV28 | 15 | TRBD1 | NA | TGTGCCAGCAGTCCCATGGGACAGGGCAATCAGCCCCAGCATTTT | CASSPMGQGNQPQHF
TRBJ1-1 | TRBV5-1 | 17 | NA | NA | TGCGCCAGCAGCTCCACCCCACACGGGGGTGCCAACACTGAAGCTTTCTTT | CASSSTPHGGANTEAFF
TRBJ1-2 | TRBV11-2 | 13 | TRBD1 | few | TGTGCCAGCAGCAGGCTACAGGGGACTGGCTACACCTTC | CASSRLQGTGYTF
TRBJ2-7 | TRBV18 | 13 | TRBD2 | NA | TGTGCCAGCTCTCCGACTAGCGGCTCCCCCCCGCACTTC | CASSPTSGSPPHF
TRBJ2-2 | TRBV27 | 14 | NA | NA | TGTGCCAGCAGGCGGGGACTGAACACCGGGGAGCTGTTTTTT | CASRRGLNTGELFF
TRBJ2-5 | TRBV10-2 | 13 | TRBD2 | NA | TGCGCCACCCGGACTAGCGGAGAAGAGACCCAGTACTTC | CATRTSGEETQYF
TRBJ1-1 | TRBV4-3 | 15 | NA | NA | TGCGCCAGCAGCCAGCGCGGGGGGGGAGGGACTGAAGCTTTCTTT | CASSQRGGGGTEAFF
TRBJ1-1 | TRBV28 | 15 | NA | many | TGTGCCAGCACCTTGGGGGGGCTGTCGGACACTGAAGCTTTCTTT | CASTLGGLSDTEAFF
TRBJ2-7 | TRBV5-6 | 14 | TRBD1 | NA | TGTGCCAGCAGCTTGGTGGGACAGGTCTACGAGCAGTACTTC | CASSLVGQVYEQYF
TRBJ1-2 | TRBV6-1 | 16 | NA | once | TGTGCCAGCAGTGTAACCCGGGAACATCCGGCACATGGCTACACCTTC | CASSVTREHPAHGYTF
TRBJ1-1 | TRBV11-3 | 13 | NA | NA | TGTGCCAGCAGCTTACGTTGGAACACTGAAGCTTTCTTT | CASSLRWNTEAFF
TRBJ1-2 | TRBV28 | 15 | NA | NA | TGTGCCAGCAGTTCACCTCCGGGAAATTCCTATGGCTACACCTTC | CASSSPPGNSYGYTF
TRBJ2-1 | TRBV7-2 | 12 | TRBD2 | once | TGTGCCAGCAGCCCAGGGACTAGCTTGCAGTTCTTC | CASSPGTSLQFF
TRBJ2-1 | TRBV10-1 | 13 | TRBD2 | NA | TGCGCCAGCGGCGGGAGCTCCTACAATGAGCAGTTCTTC | CASGGSSYNEQFF
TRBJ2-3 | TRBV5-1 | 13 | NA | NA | TGCGCCAGCAGCTTGGACGGGAGAGATACGCAGTATTTT | CASSLDGRDTQYF
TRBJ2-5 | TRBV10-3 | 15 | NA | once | TGTGCCATCAGTGATGGGGGCCCGACACAAGAGACCCAGTACTTC | CAISDGGPTQETQYF
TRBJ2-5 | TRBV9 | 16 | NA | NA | TGTGCCAGCAGCGTAGGCTCTACTACTAGTGGCGAGACCCAGTACTTC | CASSVGSTTSGETQYF
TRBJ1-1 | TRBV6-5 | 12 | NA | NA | TGTGCCAGCATCCTACCGAACACTGAAGCTTTCTTT | CASILPNTEAFF
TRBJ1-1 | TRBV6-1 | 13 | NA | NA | TGTGCCAGCAGTGATGGCAGAGGGACTGAAGCTTTCTTT | CASSDGRGTEAFF
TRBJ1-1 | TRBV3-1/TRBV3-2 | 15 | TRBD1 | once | TGTGCCAGCAGCCCGACAGGGATGAAGAACACTGAAGCTTTCTTT | CASSPTGMKNTEAFF
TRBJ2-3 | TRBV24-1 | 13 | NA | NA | TGTGCCACCAGTGACCATACTAGGGGGAAGCAGTATTTT | CATSDHTRGKQYF
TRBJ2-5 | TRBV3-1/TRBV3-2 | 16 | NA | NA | TGTGCCAGCAGCCAAGGAGGAGGGGGGGCCGGAGAGACCCAGTACTTC | CASSQGGGGAGETQYF
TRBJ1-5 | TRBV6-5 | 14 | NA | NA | TGTGCCAGCGCAAAAGGGGCAGAGTATCAGCCCCAGCATTTT | CASAKGAEYQPQHF
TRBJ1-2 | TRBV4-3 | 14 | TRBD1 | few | TGCGCCAGCAGCCACGGACAGGGGGCATCTGGCTACACCTTC | CASSHGQGASGYTF
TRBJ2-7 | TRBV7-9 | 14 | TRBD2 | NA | TGTGCCAGCAGCTTAGTTTCTAGCGGCCCCGAGCAGTACTTC | CASSLVSSGPEQYF
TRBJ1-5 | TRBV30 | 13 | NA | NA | TGTGCCTGGAGTGGGGGGGGAGGTCAGCCCCAGCATTTT | CAWSGGGGQPQHF
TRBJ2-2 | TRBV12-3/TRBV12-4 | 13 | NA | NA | TGTGCCAGCAGGCGGACAGACACCGGGGAGCTGTTTTTT | CASRRTDTGELFF
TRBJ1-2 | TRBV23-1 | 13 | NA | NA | TGCGCCAGCAGTCAATGGCAAGAGGGTGGCTACACCTTC | CASSQWQEGGYTF
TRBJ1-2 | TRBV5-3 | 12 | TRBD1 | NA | TGTGCCAGAAGCGAGGGACAGTCTGGCTACACCTTC | CARSEGQSGYTF